A selection of T cell receptor beta chains follows, all from one sample in a study of shared clonotypes between healthy human individuals. This table comes from immunoSEQ multiplex PCR, and its TCRdb copy is limited to in-frame clones, with some not included. Seen here are around 1.6 million clones, about 98% observed once, and the top ten hold 0.45%. What was sequenced was naive CD4+ T cells sorted from blood. These receptors were taken from a man aged 30 to 45 in good health. CDR3s include the opening cysteine and the closing phenylalanine or tryptophan. D genes are given only for firm matches. Not all rows give a size; the values are once, few, many and, for expanded clones, a class.

. | . | TRBJ2-7 | TRBV7-6 | TGTGCCAGCGGGGCCCAACCCAGCTCCTACGAGCAGTACTTC | CASGAQPSSYEQYF
. | . | TRBJ2-2 | TRBV5-1 | TGCGCCAGCAGCTTTCGGGGTAACGGGGAGCTGTTTTTT | CASSFRGNGELFF
. | . | TRBJ2-1 | TRBV11-2 | TGTGCCAGCAGCTTAGGACCAGGGAACCCTCACAATGAGCAGTTCTTC | CASSLGPGNPHNEQFF
TRBD1 | . | TRBJ2-7 | TRBV19 | TGTGCCAGTAGTCCAGTCGGACAGGTCTACGAGCAGTACTTC | CASSPVGQVYEQYF
. | . | TRBJ2-7 | TRBV6-4 | TGTGCCAGCAGTGCCAGTCCCAGGGTCGGCGAGCAGTACTTC | CASSASPRVGEQYF
. | . | TRBJ1-1 | TRBV14 | TGTGCCAGCAGCCAAGCTGCGGGGAAAGCTTTCTTT | CASSQAAGKAFF
TRBD2 | . | TRBJ2-3 | TRBV5-1 | TGCGCCAGCAGCTTGGTGGCAGGGACTAACACAGATACGCAGTATTTT | CASSLVAGTNTDTQYF
. | . | TRBJ1-5 | TRBV6-5 | TGTGCCAGCAGTTACTCCCATATGACAGATCAGCCCCAGCATTTT | CASSYSHMTDQPQHF
TRBD1 | . | TRBJ2-5 | TRBV5-4 | TGTGCCAGCAGCTCAAGACAGGGCTTCTACCAAGAGACCCAGTACTTC | CASSSRQGFYQETQYF
TRBD1 | . | TRBJ1-1 | TRBV11-2 | TGTGCCAGCAGCGTTAGGGACAGGGGGCACGAGGGCACTGAAGCTTTCTTT | CASSVRDRGHEGTEAFF
TRBD1 | once | TRBJ2-7 | TRBV7-2 | TGTGCCAGCAGTTACAGGGGGCTCAGTTACGAGCAGTACTTC | CASSYRGLSYEQYF
. | . | TRBJ2-7 | TRBV16 | TGTGCCAGCAGCCAATCTCGCTTCTACGAGCAGTACTTC | CASSQSRFYEQYF
. | . | TRBJ2-2 | TRBV4-3 | TGCGCCAGCAGCCAAGATACGGGGGTCTACACCGGGGAGCTGTTTTTT | CASSQDTGVYTGELFF
. | once | TRBJ2-5 | TRBV7-9 | TGTGCCAGCAGCTTCGGTTTTGAGACCCAGTACTTC | CASSFGFETQYF
TRBD1 | . | TRBJ2-1 | TRBV9 | TGTGCCAGCAGCGTCGTTGACAGGGATTACAACAATGAGCAGTTCTTC | CASSVVDRDYNNEQFF
. | once | TRBJ2-7 | TRBV19 | TGTGCCAGTAGTATGTGGCCTTACGAGCAGTACTTC | CASSMWPYEQYF
TRBD1 | . | TRBJ1-5 | TRBV10-3 | TGTGCCATCAGTGAGACACCGACAGGGCAAGGCAATCAGCCCCAGCATTTT | CAISETPTGQGNQPQHF
TRBD1 | . | TRBJ1-1 | TRBV30 | TGTGCCTGGAACAGGGGATTAGAGTACACTGAAGCTTTCTTT | CAWNRGLEYTEAFF
. | . | TRBJ2-7 | TRBV2 | TGTGCCAGCAGTGGAGAGTCCCACGAGCAGTACTTC | CASSGESHEQYF
TRBD2 | . | TRBJ2-2 | TRBV9 | TGTGCCAGCAGCGTCAGAACCGGGAGGGCCTCGACCGGGGAGCTGTTTTTT | CASSVRTGRASTGELFF
. | . | TRBJ2-3 | TRBV5-4 | TGTGCCAGCAGCCGGCCGGAGGGCCGGTATACGCAGTATTTT | CASSRPEGRYTQYF
. | . | TRBJ2-7 | TRBV7-2 | TGTGCCAGCAGCCCCACAGGGTTAGGGGTGTTGGGCTACGAGCAGTACTTC | CASSPTGLGVLGYEQYF
. | once | TRBJ2-1 | TRBV4-1 | TGCGCCAGCAGCCAATCAGCGGGTTACTACAATGAGCAGTTCTTC | CASSQSAGYYNEQFF
. | . | TRBJ2-5 | TRBV5-1 | TGCGCCAGCAGCTGGAATACCAAAGAGACCCAGTACTTC | CASSWNTKETQYF
TRBD2 | . | TRBJ2-5 | TRBV5-1 | TGCGCCAGCGGGGAGGTAGCGGGGGCTCAAGAGACCCAGTACTTC | CASGEVAGAQETQYF
TRBD2 | . | TRBJ2-2 | TRBV5-4 | TGTGCCAGCAGCTTGGCCAGCGGGAGTCCCGGGGAGCTGTTTTTT | CASSLASGSPGELFF
. | . | TRBJ2-5 | TRBV18 | TGTGCCAGCTCACCACTGGCGGCTCAAGAGACCCAGTACTTC | CASSPLAAQETQYF
. | . | TRBJ2-5 | TRBV5-6 | TGTGCCAGCAGCTTCTCGCAAGAGACCCAGTACTTC | CASSFSQETQYF
. | . | TRBJ1-5 | TRBV5-1 | TGCGCCAGCAGCTTGGAGGGAGCGGGACATCAGCCCCAGCATTTT | CASSLEGAGHQPQHF
. | . | TRBJ1-1 | TRBV18 | TGTGCCAGCTCACCGAAAGCAGAGAACACTGAAGCTTTCTTT | CASSPKAENTEAFF
TRBD2 | . | TRBJ2-3 | TRBV5-8 | TGTGCCAGCAGCTTCTTACCGACTAGCGGGAGTAGGGCAGATACGCAGTATTTT | CASSFLPTSGSRADTQYF
. | . | TRBJ2-7 | TRBV2 | TGTGCCAGCAGTACCTACTCCTACGAGCAGTACTTC | CASSTYSYEQYF
. | . | TRBJ2-7 | TRBV10-3 | TGTGCCATCAGTGAGCCTGTCTCCTACGAGCAGTACTTC | CAISEPVSYEQYF
TRBD1 | once | TRBJ1-2 | TRBV7-2 | TGTGCCAGCAGTCATGACAGGGATGGCTACACCTTC | CASSHDRDGYTF
. | . | TRBJ2-7 | TRBV6-5 | TGTGCCAGCAGTACCGTCGGGGCGGCGGACTACGAGCAGTACTTC | CASSTVGAADYEQYF
. | . | TRBJ2-1 | TRBV6-5 | TGTGCCAGCAGTTACCGACGGTTTAGCTCCTACAATGAGCAGTTCTTC | CASSYRRFSSYNEQFF
. | . | TRBJ2-2 | TRBV18 | TGTGCCAGCTCACCGCCGAACACCGGGGAGCTGTTTTTT | CASSPPNTGELFF
TRBD2 | . | TRBJ2-7 | TRBV6-5 | TGTGCCAGCAGACTCAAGGGGACTAGCTCCTACGAGCAGTACTTC | CASRLKGTSSYEQYF
. | . | TRBJ2-3 | TRBV5-1 | TGCGCCAGCAGTCTTTTAGATACGCAGTATTTT | CASSLLDTQYF
. | . | TRBJ2-7 | TRBV7-8 | TGTGCCAGCAGACAAGGCCGGACGGGGAGCGAGCAGTACTTC | CASRQGRTGSEQYF